The clone carrying this T cell receptor beta chain was seen a single time. Trimming cost V 5 bases and J 6 bases; bases outside gene matches: 5. The CDR3 contains 13 residues. Germline CDR1 MNHEY, CDR2 SVGAGI. Profiling relied on immunoSEQ multiplex PCR, and the TCRdb table lists in-frame clones only, not all of them. The sample consists of 350,000 to 450,000 clones, over 75% of them appearing once. This specimen belongs to a study of blood T cell repertoires in COVID-19. The sequencing sample was made of peripheral blood. The sequence derives from a middle-aged woman with COVID-19, enrolled during active disease. The genes are TRBV6-5 and TRBJ1-2, with TRBD1 identical over 8 bases. The CDR3 is CASSRQGKNGYTF. CDR3 DNA: TGTGCCAGCAGTAGACAGGGGAAAAATGGCTACACCTTC.